One TCR beta chain is described in this entry. This clonotype turned up a few times. The antigen it binds to is not known. Base qualities are missing; no much larger clone stands one base away. The source of the sample is a study of response to subunit inactivated influenza vaccine listed by TCRdb under 2018. Turning to the overall study: To follow how T cells responded to a trivalent subunit inactivated influenza vaccine, the researchers relied on deep quantitative profiling of the T cell receptor repertoire.

Libraries came from RT-PCR. The instrument was an Illumina HiSeq 2500. TCRdb redid the processing of the public reads, applying fastp at Q25 and MiXCR, and retained in-frame beta chains. Rows are combined by CDR3 protein, so each entry shows the most common genes and DNA. The sample table lists some 550,000 distinct CDR3 sequences, under 30% of them with a count of one. The biggest ten clones account for approximately 3% of the sample. From V the trimming removes 5 bases and from J it removes 7 bases, while the gene matches leave 12 bases of the junction unaccounted for. The CDR3 runs 15 amino acids, cysteine and phenylalanine included. The retained sequence is limited to the CDR3, 45 bases, with the frame set at the first base. Points the paper makes about the study in general: The authors suggested that each seasonal influenza vaccination may recruit only a limited number of new T cells.

This sample was shared with a second study, whose subject was T cells expressing NK-cell markers. As that second paper reports: The TCR beta cDNA libraries were made using 5'RACE template switching, a step that added both a universal primer site and unique molecular identifiers. Eight donors provided sorted CD3+CD56+NKG2C+, CD3+CD56+NKG2C- and CD3+CD56-NKG2C+ T-cell subsets, whose TCR beta-chain repertoires were profiled. Among the eight sequenced donors, seven were HCMV-seropositive and one was HCMV-seronegative. In several experiments an anti-gammadeltaTCR antibody was added to restrict sorting to alphabetaTCR-expressing T cells. In roughly 6 donors, the dominant CD3+CD56+NKG2C+ clonotypes ranked among the top 10 CD8+ clonotypes, making up about 1.0-7.0% of CD8+ T cells. Those dominant clonotypes were again the most abundant among CD3+CD56-NKG2C+ cells in a handful of donors, at roughly 28.3-60.1%. Whether the expanded NKG2C-expressing T cell clones were specific for HCMV antigens was left unclear. The study sequenced eight donors, all healthy volunteers chosen at random: three men and five women. HCMV-specific IgG was detected in serum with a commercial ELISA kit to determine HCMV serostatus. Ficoll density gradient centrifugation was used to isolate peripheral blood mononuclear cells from blood. CD4+ and CD8+ T cells were isolated from PBMC by magnetic immunoseparation with Miltenyi isolation kits. cDNA synthesis was primed from the TCR beta constant segment and was followed by two successive PCR amplification steps. Libraries were sequenced as 2 x 150 bp reads on Illumina HiSeq 2000/2500, MiSeq or NextSeq. MIGEC handled demultiplexing of the reads and grouping by UMI, while MiTCR was used to assemble and quantify clonotypes. To exclude erroneous sequences, any TCR cDNA sequence not supported by at least two reads was discarded. The tcR package was used for downstream repertoire analysis, with clonotypes matched between fractions based on CDR3 nucleotide sequence plus V segment. VDJmatch was used to annotate antigen specificity against VDJdb, with one amino acid substitution in CDR3 permitted.

The source is a man aged 50-59 years who received an inactivated influenza vaccine. Donor details come from another sample of the same person, matched by shared clones. The material was CD4+ T cells sorted from PBMCs, obtained 11 to 12 days after vaccination. The V gene is TRBV12-3 or TRBV12-4 and the J gene is TRBJ2-7; 9 bases in between match TRBD2. The nucleotide sequence is TGTGCCAGCAGTGGGGAGGGACTAGCCATTTGGGAGCAGTACTTC. It codes for CASSGEGLAIWEQYF.